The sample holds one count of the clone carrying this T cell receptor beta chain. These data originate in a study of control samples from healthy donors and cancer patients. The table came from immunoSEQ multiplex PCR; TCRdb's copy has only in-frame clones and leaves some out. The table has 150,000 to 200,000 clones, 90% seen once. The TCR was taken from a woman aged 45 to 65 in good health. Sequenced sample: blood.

CDR3 sequence (DNA): TGCGCCAGCAGCGATCCTCCCGCAGATACGCAGTATTTT. Translated: CASSDPPADTQYF. The rearrangement joins TRBV5-1 to TRBJ2-3; D is undetermined. CDR1 and CDR2 from the germline V gene are SGHRS and YFSETQ. Trimming took off 4 bases at V and 4 bases at J, with 10 bases between the two ends. There are 13 residues in the CDR3. Complete variable domain (other parts from reference TRBV5-1 and TRBJ2-3): KAGVTQTPRYLIKTRGQQVTLSCSPISGHRSVSWYQQTPGQGLQFLFEYFSETQRNKGNFPGRFSGRQFSNSRSEMNVSTLELGDSALYLCASSDPPADTQYFGPGTRLTVL.